One sample yielded the 8 T cell receptor beta chains listed below, sequenced in a study of blood T cell repertoires in COVID-19 (dated by TCRdb to the early 2020s). Libraries were constructed by the immunoSEQ multiplex PCR assay. In TCRdb, the immuneACCESS table is reduced to in-frame sequences with V and J assigned. These tables do not hold every clone; where another copy was compared, an unresolved V gene accounts for under half, and the others remain unexplained. A total of 280,000 or so clones appear in this sample, roughly 89% of them only once. The leading ten clones occupy 1.5% to 2% of the sample. Sample: PBMCs or T cells enriched from blood (not recorded which). These receptors came from a woman aged 18-35 years with acute COVID-19.

This chain joins TRBV3-1 (or the pseudogene TRBV3-2) and TRBJ2-5; TRBD2 matches at 11 bases. CDR3 size: 16 residues. V lost 4 bases and J lost 1; bases outside the gene matches: 5. CDR1 and CDR2 from the germline V gene are LGHDT and YNNKEL (reference sequence). The CDR3 here is CASSRTSGLFQETQYF. The CDR3 bases are TGTGCCAGCAGCCGGACTAGCGGGCTTTTCCAAGAGACCCAGTACTTC.

The CDR3: CASRSTGTAETQYF. CDR3 bases: TGTGCCAGCAGATCGACAGGAACCGCGGAGACCCAGTACTTC. This chain uses TRBV27 with TRBJ2-5; possible D gene TRBD1, 6 bases. CDR1 and CDR2 from the germline V gene are MNHEY and SMNVEV (reference sequence). V dropped 6 bases and J dropped 5 bases, with 16 bases sitting between them. The CDR3 is 14 residues long.

V is TRBV19 and J is TRBJ2-1; D gene uncertain. Trimming shortened V by 6 bases and J by 6 bases, and 15 bases separated the two germline ends. The CDR3 extends over 14 amino acids. Germline V lookup: CDR1 LNHDA, CDR2 SQIVND (reference sequence). The CDR3 coding sequence is TGTGCCAGTAGCAAGACGGGTCTTACCAATGAGCAGTTCTTC. Translation gives CASSKTGLTNEQFF.

The chain links TRBV18 to TRBJ2-5; perhaps TRBD1 as D (6 bases). The CDR3 loop spans 14 amino acids. The V end was cut by 3 bases, the J end by 2 bases, with 10 bases between. The germline V gene has CDR1 KGHSH and CDR2 LQKENI. DNA of the CDR3: TGTGCCAGCTCACCCGGACAGCAACAAGAGACCCAGTACTTC. Residues: CASSPGQQQETQYF.

V is TRBV7-9 and J is TRBJ1-6, with D possibly matching TRBD1 (5 bases). CDR1 and CDR2 (germline): SEHNR, FQNEAQ (reference sequence). Trimming stripped 8 bases from V and 7 bases from J, with 12 bases between. The length of the CDR3 is 13 residues. The CDR3 sequence: CASRDSGNSPLHF. CDR3 nucleotides: TGTGCCAGCCGCGACAGTGGGAATTCACCCCTCCACTTT.

V gene TRBV18 combines with J gene TRBJ2-1, with 8 nucleotides matching TRBD1. This CDR3 comprises 15 residues. Germline V lookup: CDR1 KGHSH, CDR2 LQKENI. The V gene end was trimmed by 6 bases and the J gene end by 7 bases; junction bases not matched to a gene: 11. This chain's CDR3 is CASSRTGLGLNEQFF. For the CDR3, the DNA is TGTGCCAGCTCTCGGACAGGGTTGGGGTTGAATGAGCAGTTCTTC.

V and J are TRBV7-8 and TRBJ2-7; 8 bases line up with TRBD1. Per the germline V gene, CDR1 is SGHVS and CDR2 is FQNEAQ. V lost 5 bases to trimming and J lost 3 bases; unmatched junction nucleotides: 9. The CDR3 sequence is 15 residues long. CDR3: CASSTDRGWVYEQYF. In DNA form, the CDR3 reads TGTGCCAGCAGCACAGACAGGGGCTGGGTCTACGAGCAGTACTTC.

The V call is TRBV4-1, the J call TRBJ2-3; TRBD2 is a possible D gene (6 bases). V dropped 2 bases and J dropped 4 bases, with 16 bases sitting between them. Germline V CDR1 and CDR2: MGHRA, YSYEKL. This CDR3 comprises 16 residues. The CDR3 nucleotides read TGCGCCAGCAGCCAATATACGGGAGTTTTACCAGATACGCAGTATTTT. It encodes CASSQYTGVLPDTQYF.